This T cell receptor (beta chain) was sequenced in a study of blood T cells in healthy people across ages. Study-level background: The template switching approach captured approximately one barcoded beta molecule for every two T cells.

Primed by a sample-barcoded 5' primer and a J-beta primer mix, a second PCR proceeded for about 6 to 11 cycles. In TCRdb, the 5' RACE reads were re-called with MiXCR into one record per CDR3 protein. The sample has around 650,000 distinct CDR3 sequences, roughly two fifths seen once. Trimming at V came to 3 bases and at J to 4 bases, leaving 6 bases not matched to a gene. The CDR3 extends over 14 amino acids. CDR1 is SGDLS, CDR2 YYNGEE, per germline. The chain links TRBV9 to TRBJ1-2; 7 bases agree with TRBD1. The sequence derives from a man older than 75 in good health. Sequenced material: blood. Here the CDR3 reads CASSGRQGFYGYTF. In DNA, the CDR3 is TGTGCCAGCAGCGGCCGACAGGGTTTCTATGGCTACACCTTC.